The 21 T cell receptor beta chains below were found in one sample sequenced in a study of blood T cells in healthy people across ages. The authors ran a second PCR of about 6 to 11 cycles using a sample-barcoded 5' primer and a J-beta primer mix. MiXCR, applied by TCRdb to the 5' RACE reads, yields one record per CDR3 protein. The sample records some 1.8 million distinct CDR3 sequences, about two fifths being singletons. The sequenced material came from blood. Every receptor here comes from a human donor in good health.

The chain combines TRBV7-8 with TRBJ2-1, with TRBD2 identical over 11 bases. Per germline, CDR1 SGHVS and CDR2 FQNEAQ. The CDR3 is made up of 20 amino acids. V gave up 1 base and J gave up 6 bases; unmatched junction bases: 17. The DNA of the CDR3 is TGTGCCAGCAGCTTAGACTGGGCCAGGGGAACTAGCGGGGGATTCAATGAGCAGTTCTTC. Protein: CASSLDWARGTSGGFNEQFF.

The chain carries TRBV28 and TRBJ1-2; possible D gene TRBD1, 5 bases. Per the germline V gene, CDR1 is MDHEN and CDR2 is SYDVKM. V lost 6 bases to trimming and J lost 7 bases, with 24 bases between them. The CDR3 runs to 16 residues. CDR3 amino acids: CASRRMTPGPWGGYTF. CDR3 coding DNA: TGTGCCAGCAGACGCATGACACCGGGACCATGGGGTGGCTACACCTTC.

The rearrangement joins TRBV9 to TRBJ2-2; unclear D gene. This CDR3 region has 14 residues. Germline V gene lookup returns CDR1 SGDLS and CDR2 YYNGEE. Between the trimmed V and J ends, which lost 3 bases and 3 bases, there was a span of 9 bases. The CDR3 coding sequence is TGTGCCAGCAGCGCATCTCCCTACACCGGGGAGCTGTTTTTT. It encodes CASSASPYTGELFF.

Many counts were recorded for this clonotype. CDR3 sequence: CSAKGNTEAFF. CDR3 sequence (DNA): TGCAGTGCTAAAGGGAACACTGAAGCTTTCTTT. The genes are TRBV20-1 and TRBJ1-1; D is ambiguous. V was cut by 4 bases and J by 1 base, with 4 bases left in between. Per germline, CDR1 DFQATT and CDR2 SNEGSKA (reference sequence). This CDR3 has 11 amino acids.

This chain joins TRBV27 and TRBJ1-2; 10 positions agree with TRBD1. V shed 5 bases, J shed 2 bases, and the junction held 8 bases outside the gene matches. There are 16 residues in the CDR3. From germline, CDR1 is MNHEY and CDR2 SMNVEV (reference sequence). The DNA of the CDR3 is TGTGCCAGCAGTCCTGCCGACAGGGGGCGCAACTATGGCTACACCTTC. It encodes CASSPADRGRNYGYTF.

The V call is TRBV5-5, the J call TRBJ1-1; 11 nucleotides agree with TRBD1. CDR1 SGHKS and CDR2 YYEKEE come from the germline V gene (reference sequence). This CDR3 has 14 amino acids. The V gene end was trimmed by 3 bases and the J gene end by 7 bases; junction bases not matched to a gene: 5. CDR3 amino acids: CASSWTGTGGEAFF. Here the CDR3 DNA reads TGTGCCAGCAGCTGGACGGGGACAGGGGGTGAAGCTTTCTTT.

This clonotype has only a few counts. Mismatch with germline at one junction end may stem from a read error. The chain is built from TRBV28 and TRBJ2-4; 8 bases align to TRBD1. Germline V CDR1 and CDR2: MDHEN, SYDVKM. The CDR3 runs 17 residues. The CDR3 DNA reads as TGTGCCAGCAGTTCGTCGGGACAGGATATAGCCAAAAACATTCGGTACTTC. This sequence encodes CASSSSGQDIAKNIRYF.

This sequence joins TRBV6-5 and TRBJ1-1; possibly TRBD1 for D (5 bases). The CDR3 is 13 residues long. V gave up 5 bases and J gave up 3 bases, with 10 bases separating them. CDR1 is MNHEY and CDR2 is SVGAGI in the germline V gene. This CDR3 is CASSQDSYTEAFF. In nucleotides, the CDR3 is TGTGCCAGCAGTCAAGACAGTTACACTGAAGCTTTCTTT.

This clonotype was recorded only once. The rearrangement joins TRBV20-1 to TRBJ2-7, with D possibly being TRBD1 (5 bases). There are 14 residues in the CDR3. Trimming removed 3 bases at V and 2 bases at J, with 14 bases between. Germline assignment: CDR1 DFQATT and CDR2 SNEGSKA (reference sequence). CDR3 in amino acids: CSASGARVTYEQYF. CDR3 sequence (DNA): TGCAGTGCTAGTGGAGCCAGGGTCACCTACGAGCAGTACTTC.

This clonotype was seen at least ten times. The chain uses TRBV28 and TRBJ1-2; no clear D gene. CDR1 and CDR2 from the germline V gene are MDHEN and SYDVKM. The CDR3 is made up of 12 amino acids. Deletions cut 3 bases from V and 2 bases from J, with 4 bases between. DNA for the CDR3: TGTGCCAGCAGTTTCAGAAACTATGGCTACACCTTC. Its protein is CASSFRNYGYTF.

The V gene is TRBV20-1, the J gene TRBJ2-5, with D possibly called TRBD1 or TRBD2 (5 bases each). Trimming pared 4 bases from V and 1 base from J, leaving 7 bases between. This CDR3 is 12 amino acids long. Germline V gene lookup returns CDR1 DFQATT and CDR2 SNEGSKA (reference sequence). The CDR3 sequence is CSAKGTQETQYF. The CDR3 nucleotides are TGCAGTGCTAAGGGGACCCAAGAGACCCAGTACTTC.

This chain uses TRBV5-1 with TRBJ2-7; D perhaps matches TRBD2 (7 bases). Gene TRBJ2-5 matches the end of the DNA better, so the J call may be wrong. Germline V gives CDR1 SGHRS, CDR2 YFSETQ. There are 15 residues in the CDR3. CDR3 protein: CASSLVWGGAQTQYF. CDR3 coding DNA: TGCGCCAGCAGCTTGGTATGGGGGGGCGCCCAGACCCAGTACTTC.

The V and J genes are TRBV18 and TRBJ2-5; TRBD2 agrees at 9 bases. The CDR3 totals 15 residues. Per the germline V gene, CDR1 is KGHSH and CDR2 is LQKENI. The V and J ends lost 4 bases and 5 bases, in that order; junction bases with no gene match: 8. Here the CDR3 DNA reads TGTGCCAGCTCACAACCTAGCGGGGCGGATGAGACCCAGTACTTC. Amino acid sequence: CASSQPSGADETQYF.

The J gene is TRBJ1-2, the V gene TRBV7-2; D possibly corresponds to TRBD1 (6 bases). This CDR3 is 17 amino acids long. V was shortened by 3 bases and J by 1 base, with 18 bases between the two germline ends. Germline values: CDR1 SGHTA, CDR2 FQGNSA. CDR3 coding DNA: TGTGCCAGCAGCTTGAGGGGGGGCGGCTCGATTAACTATGGCTACACCTTC. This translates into CASSLRGGGSINYGYTF. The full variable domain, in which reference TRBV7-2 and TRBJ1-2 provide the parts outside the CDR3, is GAGVSQSPSNKVTEKGKDVELRCDPISGHTALYWYRQSLGQGLEFLIYFQGNSAPDKSGLPSDRFSAERTGGSVSTLTIQRTQQEDSAVYLCASSLRGGGSINYGYTFGSGTRLTVV.

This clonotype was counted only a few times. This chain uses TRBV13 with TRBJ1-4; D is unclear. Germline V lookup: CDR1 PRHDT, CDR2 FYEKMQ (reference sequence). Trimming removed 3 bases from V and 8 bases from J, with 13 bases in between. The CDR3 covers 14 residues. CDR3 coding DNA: TGTGCCAGCAGCTTCCGAGGGAGGGAAGAAAAACTGTTTTTT. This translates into CASSFRGREEKLFF.

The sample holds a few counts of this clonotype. The CDR3 DNA is TGTGCCAGCAGCATTGGGACAGGGGGACCCACAGATACGCAGTATTTT. Protein product: CASSIGTGGPTDTQYF. The V call is TRBV28, the J call TRBJ2-3, with 11 nucleotides matching TRBD1. Germline assignment: CDR1 MDHEN and CDR2 SYDVKM. The CDR3 loop spans 16 amino acids. V dropped 6 bases and J dropped 2; count of bases not matched to a gene: 7.

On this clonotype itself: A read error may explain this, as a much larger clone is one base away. The CDR3 region is CASTSRGVADTQYF. The CDR3 coding sequence is TGTGCCAGCACTTCCAGGGGAGTCGCAGATACGCAGTATTTT. This chain joins TRBV28 and TRBJ2-3; D perhaps matches TRBD1 (6 bases). CDR1 and CDR2 from the germline V gene are MDHEN and SYDVKM. The CDR3 covers 14 residues. Deletions cut 7 bases from V and 4 bases from J, with 15 bases between.

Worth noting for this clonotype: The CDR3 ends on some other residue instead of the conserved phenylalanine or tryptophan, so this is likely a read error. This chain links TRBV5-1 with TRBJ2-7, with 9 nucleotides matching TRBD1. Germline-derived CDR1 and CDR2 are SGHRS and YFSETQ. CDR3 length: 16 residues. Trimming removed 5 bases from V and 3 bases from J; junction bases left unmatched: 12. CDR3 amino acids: CASRKTGTGTIYEQYL. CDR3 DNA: TGCGCCAGCAGGAAAACCGGGACAGGGACTATCTACGAGCAGTACCTC.

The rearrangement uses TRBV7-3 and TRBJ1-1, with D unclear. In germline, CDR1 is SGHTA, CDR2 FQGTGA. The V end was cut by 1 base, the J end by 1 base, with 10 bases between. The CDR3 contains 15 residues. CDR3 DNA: TGTGCCAGCAGCTTAAGTCCAGGTGGGAACACTGAAGCTTTCTTT. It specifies CASSLSPGGNTEAFF.

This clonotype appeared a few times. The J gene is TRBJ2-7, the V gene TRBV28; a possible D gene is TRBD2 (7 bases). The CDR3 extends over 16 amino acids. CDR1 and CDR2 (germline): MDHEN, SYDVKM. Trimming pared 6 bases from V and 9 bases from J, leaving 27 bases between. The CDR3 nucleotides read TGTGCCAGCAGCCCCCCCCGGCAGGGGACTATCTATGGGCAGTACTTC. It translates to CASSPPRQGTIYGQYF.

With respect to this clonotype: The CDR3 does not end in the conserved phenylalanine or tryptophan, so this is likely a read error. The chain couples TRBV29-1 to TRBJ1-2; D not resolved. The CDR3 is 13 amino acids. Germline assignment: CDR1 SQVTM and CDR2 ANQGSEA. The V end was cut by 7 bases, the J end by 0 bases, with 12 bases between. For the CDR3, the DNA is TGCAGCGCCGGGAACCGGTCTAACTATGGCTACACCCTC. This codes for CSAGNRSNYGYTL.